This T cell receptor (beta chain) was profiled in a study of CD4 T cells in relation to SARS-CoV-2 and coronaviruses. The germline gives CDR1 KGHDR, CDR2 SFDVKD. The CDR3 loop spans 17 amino acids. The germline V and J ends were trimmed by 4 bases and 7 bases, with 22 bases remaining between them. CD4+ T cells from unexposed donors were obtained before the COVID-19 pandemic (2011-2018). The cells were cultured for less than twelve days before CD4+ T cells were isolated. Only in-frame clones appear in the TCRdb table, and some are missing; sequencing was by immunoSEQ multiplex PCR. The repertoire holds under 25,000 clones, with around 77% as singletons. About this clone: Its antigen is unknown.

Sequencing was carried out using CD4+ T cells from PBMCs, cultured in vitro. This TCR was sampled from a human donor in good health. The chain couples TRBV24-1 to TRBJ2-1, with D possibly matching TRBD2 (6 bases). The CDR3 bases are TGTGCCACCAGTGACGGTCAAAAACTAGCAAGCCCTAATGAGCAGTTCTTC. This translates into CATSDGQKLASPNEQFF.